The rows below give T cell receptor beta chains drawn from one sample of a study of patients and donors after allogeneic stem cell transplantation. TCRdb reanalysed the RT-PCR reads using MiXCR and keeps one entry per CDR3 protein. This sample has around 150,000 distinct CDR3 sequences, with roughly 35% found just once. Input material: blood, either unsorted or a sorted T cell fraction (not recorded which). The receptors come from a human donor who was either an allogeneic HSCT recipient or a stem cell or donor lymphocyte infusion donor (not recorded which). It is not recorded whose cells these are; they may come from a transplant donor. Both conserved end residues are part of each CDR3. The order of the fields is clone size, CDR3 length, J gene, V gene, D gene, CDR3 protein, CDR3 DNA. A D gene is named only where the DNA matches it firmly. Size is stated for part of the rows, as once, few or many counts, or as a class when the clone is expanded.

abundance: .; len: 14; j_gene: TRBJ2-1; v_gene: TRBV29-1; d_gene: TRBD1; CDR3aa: CSVVPGQGKNEQFF; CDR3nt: TGCAGCGTTGTACCGGGACAGGGAAAGAATGAGCAGTTCTTC
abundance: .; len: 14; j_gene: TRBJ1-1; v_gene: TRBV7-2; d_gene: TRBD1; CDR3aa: CASSLQGRDTEAFF; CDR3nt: TGTGCCAGCAGCCTACAGGGGCGGGACACTGAAGCTTTCTTT
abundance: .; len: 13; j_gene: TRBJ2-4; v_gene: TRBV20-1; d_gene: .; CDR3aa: CSAVLGGPNIQYF; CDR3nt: TGCAGTGCTGTACTGGGAGGACCCAACATTCAGTACTTC
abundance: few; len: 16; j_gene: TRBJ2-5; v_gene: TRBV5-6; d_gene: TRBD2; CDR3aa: CASSQTSGGATETQYF; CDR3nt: TGTGCCAGCAGCCAAACTAGCGGGGGGGCTACTGAGACCCAGTACTTC
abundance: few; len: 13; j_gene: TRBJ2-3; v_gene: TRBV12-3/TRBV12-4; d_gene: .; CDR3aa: CASSLAGPDTQYF; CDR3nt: TGTGCCAGCAGTTTAGCCGGCCCAGATACGCAGTATTTT
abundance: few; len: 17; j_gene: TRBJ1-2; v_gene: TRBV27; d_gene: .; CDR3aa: CASSPPEVATHLYGYTF; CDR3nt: TGTGCCAGCAGTCCGCCCGAGGTAGCAACCCACCTCTATGGCTACACCTTC
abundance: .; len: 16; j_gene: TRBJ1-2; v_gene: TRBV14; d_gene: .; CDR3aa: CASSHSGRALNYGYTF; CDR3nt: TGTGCCAGCAGCCATTCGGGGCGCGCTCTAAACTATGGCTACACCTTC
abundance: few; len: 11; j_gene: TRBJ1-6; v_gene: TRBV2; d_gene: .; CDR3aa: CASSERSPLHF; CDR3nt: TGTGCCAGCAGTGAGAGATCACCCCTCCACTTT
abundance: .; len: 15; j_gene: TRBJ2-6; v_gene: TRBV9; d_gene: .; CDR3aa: CASSVRPSGANVLTF; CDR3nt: TGTGCCAGCAGCGTCCGGCCCTCTGGGGCCAACGTCCTGACTTTC
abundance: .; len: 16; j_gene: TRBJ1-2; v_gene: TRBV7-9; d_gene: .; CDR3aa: CASSSRDLWPVYGYTF; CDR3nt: TGTGCCAGCAGCTCTAGGGACCTCTGGCCAGTCTATGGCTACACCTTC
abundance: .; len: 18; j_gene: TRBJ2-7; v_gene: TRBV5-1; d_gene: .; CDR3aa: CASSFLPPTAPPKNEQYF; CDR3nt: TGCGCCAGCAGCTTCCTCCCTCCGACAGCCCCTCCCAAGAACGAGCAGTACTTC
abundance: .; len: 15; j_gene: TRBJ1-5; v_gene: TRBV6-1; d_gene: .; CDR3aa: CASVWERYSNQPQHF; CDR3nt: TGTGCCAGTGTCTGGGAGCGCTATAGCAATCAGCCCCAGCATTTT
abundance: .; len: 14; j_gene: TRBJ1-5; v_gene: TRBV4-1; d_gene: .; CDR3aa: CASSQEPGHQPQHF; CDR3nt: TGCGCCAGCAGCCAAGAACCAGGGCACCAGCCCCAGCATTTT
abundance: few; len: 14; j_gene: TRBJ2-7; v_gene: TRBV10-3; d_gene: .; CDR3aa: CAINTGRASYEQYF; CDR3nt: TGTGCCATCAATACGGGACGGGCCTCCTACGAGCAGTACTTC
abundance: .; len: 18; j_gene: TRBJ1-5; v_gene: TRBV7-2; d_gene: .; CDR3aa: CASSFVAGVGYSNQPQHF; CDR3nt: TGTGCCAGCAGCTTCGTTGCAGGGGTGGGGTATAGCAATCAGCCCCAGCATTTT
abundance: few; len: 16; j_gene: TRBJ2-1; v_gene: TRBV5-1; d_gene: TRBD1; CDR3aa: CASSLLPDDRGNEQFF; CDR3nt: TGCGCCAGCAGCTTGCTGCCTGATGACAGGGGCAATGAGCAGTTCTTC
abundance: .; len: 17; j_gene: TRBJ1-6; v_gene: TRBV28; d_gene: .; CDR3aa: CASSLSPSDRVNSPLHF; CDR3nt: TGTGCCAGCAGTTTATCCCCCTCCGACAGAGTGAATTCACCCCTCCACTTT